A selection of T cell receptor beta chains follows, all from one sample in a study of shared clonotypes between healthy human individuals. Libraries were prepared by immunoSEQ multiplex PCR; TCRdb keeps only in-frame clonotypes and omits some of them. The table includes under 550,000 clones, 95% to 97% detected once. The specimen was naive CD4+ T cells sorted from blood. The receptors come from a woman younger than 45 in good health. Both conserved end residues are part of each CDR3. D genes are given only for firm matches. Rows give clone size only sometimes, using once, few, many, or a class for an expanded clone.

TRBV29-1,TRBJ2-1,.,.,CSVGASTGGREQFF,TGCAGCGTTGGGGCCTCGACTGGGGGGCGTGAGCAGTTCTTC
TRBV5-6,TRBJ2-7,TRBD1,.,CASSRGQGDEQYF,TGTGCCAGCAGCAGGGGACAGGGGGACGAGCAGTACTTC
TRBV9,TRBJ2-1,TRBD2,.,CASSVSGLAGWDEQFF,TGTGCCAGCAGCGTATCGGGACTAGCGGGATGGGATGAGCAGTTCTTC
TRBV5-1,TRBJ2-5,.,.,CASSDRDKQETQYF,TGCGCCAGCTCGGACCGGGACAAACAAGAGACCCAGTACTTC
TRBV9,TRBJ1-4,.,.,CASSPHTGNGREKLFF,TGTGCCAGCAGCCCACACACAGGGAATGGACGTGAAAAACTGTTTTTT
TRBV23-1,TRBJ2-3,TRBD2,.,CASSRNPGLAGAGGTTDTQYF,TGCGCCAGCAGCCGTAACCCCGGACTAGCGGGAGCTGGGGGGACCACAGATACGCAGTATTTT
TRBV15,TRBJ2-1,TRBD2,.,CATSRGLAGANEQFF,TGTGCCACCAGCAGGGGACTAGCGGGAGCCAATGAGCAGTTCTTC
TRBV27,TRBJ1-6,.,.,CASSLRGSPLHF,TGTGCCAGCAGTTTACGGGGGTCACCCCTCCACTTT
TRBV7-2,TRBJ2-7,TRBD2,.,CASSLGLAGAYEQYF,TGTGCCAGCAGCTTGGGACTAGCGGGGGCCTACGAGCAGTACTTC
TRBV27,TRBJ1-2,TRBD1,.,CASTPGGTGRANYGYTF,TGTGCCAGCACACCCGGAGGGACAGGGAGGGCTAACTATGGCTACACCTTC
TRBV7-9,TRBJ1-1,TRBD1,.,CASGTGGTEAFF,TGTGCCAGCGGGACAGGGGGCACTGAAGCTTTCTTT
TRBV7-2,TRBJ2-1,TRBD2,.,CASSPYASGRVNEQFF,TGTGCCAGCAGCCCCTATGCTAGCGGGAGAGTGAATGAGCAGTTCTTC
TRBV7-3,TRBJ1-1,.,.,CASSTGHNTEAFF,TGTGCCAGCAGCACCGGACATAACACTGAAGCTTTCTTT
TRBV6-5,TRBJ1-2,.,once,CASSRQRYYGYTF,TGTGCCAGCAGCCGCCAACGATACTATGGCTACACCTTC
TRBV5-5,TRBJ1-5,TRBD1,once,CASSIGQGSNQPQHF,TGTGCCAGCAGCATCGGACAGGGGAGCAATCAGCCCCAGCATTTT
TRBV6-1,TRBJ2-5,TRBD2,.,CASFASGKQETQYF,TGTGCCAGCTTCGCTAGCGGGAAACAAGAGACCCAGTACTTC
TRBV10-1,TRBJ2-6,TRBD1,.,CASSESGTGVPGANVLTF,TGCGCCAGCAGTGAGTCCGGGACAGGGGTTCCTGGGGCCAACGTCCTGACTTTC
TRBV5-6,TRBJ2-7,.,.,CASSQTQGEQYF,TGTGCCAGCAGTCAAACACAAGGGGAGCAGTACTTC
TRBV5-1,TRBJ2-2,.,.,CASSLAGQGNTGELFF,TGCGCCAGCAGCTTGGCTGGTCAGGGGAACACCGGGGAGCTGTTTTTT
TRBV19,TRBJ1-1,.,.,CASSIGPGYSTEAFF,TGTGCCAGTAGTATAGGGCCGGGCTACAGCACTGAAGCTTTCTTT
TRBV28,TRBJ2-7,TRBD1,.,CASSDGQGSPYEQYF,TGTGCCAGCAGTGACGGACAGGGGTCGCCCTACGAGCAGTACTTC
TRBV7-9,TRBJ2-7,TRBD2,.,CASSDGTSGRWEQYF,TGTGCCAGCAGCGACGGGACTAGCGGGAGGTGGGAGCAGTACTTC
TRBV10-3,TRBJ1-5,TRBD1,once,CAATNRGLQSQPQHF,TGTGCCGCAACTAACAGGGGTTTACAAAGTCAGCCCCAGCATTTT
TRBV7-9,TRBJ2-5,TRBD1,.,CASSPRTGFETQYF,TGTGCCAGCAGCCCACGGACAGGGTTTGAGACCCAGTACTTC
TRBV2,TRBJ2-5,.,.,CASTEDSQETQYF,TGTGCCAGCACAGAGGACAGCCAAGAGACCCAGTACTTC
TRBV7-2,TRBJ1-1,.,.,CASSLGPRNTEAFF,TGTGCCAGCAGCCTAGGACCGAGGAACACTGAAGCTTTCTTT
TRBV7-9,TRBJ2-7,.,.,CASSISGRLSYEQYF,TGTGCCAGCAGCATCTCGGGACGCCTCTCCTACGAGCAGTACTTC
TRBV6-1,TRBJ2-7,.,once,CASSPKSDGLREQYF,TGTGCCAGCAGTCCAAAATCCGACGGGTTACGGGAGCAGTACTTC
TRBV2,TRBJ2-3,TRBD2,.,CASRRLALSTDTQYF,TGTGCCTCCCGGAGACTAGCGCTTTCCACAGATACGCAGTATTTT
TRBV27,TRBJ1-6,.,.,CASSYSSYNSPLHF,TGTGCCAGCAGTTATTCCTCGTATAATTCACCCCTCCACTTT
TRBV28,TRBJ2-2,TRBD2,.,CASSLRRLAGVRTGELFF,TGTGCCAGCAGTTTACGCCGACTAGCGGGAGTTCGGACCGGGGAGCTGTTTTTT
TRBV10-3,TRBJ2-2,TRBD2,.,CAISLGGRDTGELFF,TGTGCCATCAGCTTAGGCGGGAGAGACACCGGGGAGCTGTTTTTT
TRBV7-2,TRBJ2-1,TRBD1,.,CASSPTGVNEQFF,TGTGCCAGCAGCCCGACAGGGGTAAATGAGCAGTTCTTC
TRBV5-1,TRBJ1-6,.,.,CASSLGGNSNSPLHF,TGCGCCAGCAGCTTGGGAGGGAACTCTAATTCACCCCTCCACTTT
TRBV18,TRBJ2-7,TRBD2,.,CASSTGTNYEQYF,TGTGCCAGCTCAACCGGGACTAACTACGAGCAGTACTTC
TRBV7-2,TRBJ2-7,.,.,CASSLVTAYEQYF,TGTGCCAGCAGCTTAGTTACGGCTTACGAGCAGTACTTC
TRBV19,TRBJ1-5,.,.,CASSIEGGPQHF,TGTGCCAGTAGTATTGAAGGGGGGCCCCAGCATTTT
TRBV6-5,TRBJ2-5,.,.,CASSREPQQPQYF,TGTGCCAGCAGCCGGGAGCCCCAACAGCCCCAGTACTTC
TRBV14,TRBJ2-5,.,.,CASSQGAFSGQETQYF,TGTGCCAGCAGCCAAGGGGCGTTTAGCGGACAAGAGACCCAGTACTTC
TRBV28,TRBJ1-4,.,once,CASSATGIGEKLFF,TGTGCCAGCAGTGCCACGGGGATTGGTGAAAAACTGTTTTTT
TRBV10-2,TRBJ1-2,.,.,CASRDLANYGYTF,TGCGCCAGCAGGGATCTCGCTAACTATGGCTACACCTTC
TRBV4-1,TRBJ2-3,TRBD2,.,CASSPSGTTDTQYF,TGCGCCAGCAGCCCTAGCGGGACCACAGATACGCAGTATTTT
TRBV5-4,TRBJ1-1,.,.,CASSSPREGATEAFF,TGTGCCAGCAGCTCACCGAGGGAAGGGGCCACTGAAGCTTTCTTT
TRBV28,TRBJ2-7,TRBD1,.,CASSSGGPGTGGEDEQYF,TGTGCCAGCAGTTCGGGCGGGCCCGGGACAGGGGGCGAAGACGAGCAGTACTTC
TRBV5-6,TRBJ2-4,TRBD1,.,CASSGQAFIQYF,TGTGCCAGCAGCGGACAGGCTTTCATTCAGTACTTC
TRBV27,TRBJ1-1,.,.,CASTGPRTEAFF,TGTGCCAGCACAGGTCCACGAACTGAAGCTTTCTTT
TRBV10-3,TRBJ2-3,TRBD1,.,CAIREGQGHTDTQYF,TGTGCCATCAGGGAGGGACAGGGACACACAGATACGCAGTATTTT
TRBV28,TRBJ1-1,.,.,CASRTGGTEAFF,TGTGCCAGCAGGACAGGAGGCACTGAAGCTTTCTTT
TRBV7-9,TRBJ2-7,.,.,CASSDGVSYEQYF,TGTGCCAGCAGCGACGGAGTTTCCTACGAGCAGTACTTC
TRBV5-1,TRBJ1-1,.,.,CASSLVLGLNTEAFF,TGCGCCAGCAGCTTGGTCCTAGGGTTGAACACTGAAGCTTTCTTT
TRBV20-1,TRBJ2-7,.,.,CSARVLYEQYF,TGCAGTGCTAGAGTCCTCTACGAGCAGTACTTC
TRBV11-2,TRBJ1-1,TRBD1,.,CASSLEGQGTEAFF,TGTGCCAGCAGCTTAGAGGGACAGGGCACTGAAGCTTTCTTT
TRBV19,TRBJ2-7,TRBD2,.,CASSRVGTSGSWEQYF,TGTGCCAGTAGCAGAGTCGGGACTAGCGGGAGTTGGGAGCAGTACTTC
TRBV28,TRBJ2-7,.,once,CASSFSPEGYYEQYF,TGTGCCAGCAGTTTTTCTCCCGAGGGGTACTACGAGCAGTACTTC